Listed below are T cell receptor beta chains from one sample, sequenced in a study of a mutant IDH1 vaccine in newly diagnosed glioma. What these receptors recognize is not known. TCRdb's table, derived via immunoSEQ multiplex PCR, lists solely in-frame clones and lacks some. Here the sample spans fewer than 95,000 clones, roughly four fifths being singletons. Specimen: PBMCs, collected from a glioma patient whose treatment included an IDH1 peptide vaccine. The source of these receptors is a man aged 40-49 years with glioma. Each CDR3 is given with its conserved first and last residue. A D gene is named only where the DNA matches it firmly. Clone size, where shown, is once, few, many, or a class for clones that have expanded.

.	.	TRBV19	TRBJ1-2	CASSMEGRPYGYTF	TGTGCCAGTAGTATGGAGGGGAGGCCCTATGGCTACACCTTC
.	.	TRBV5-1	TRBJ1-1	CASSLEVLPGPNTEAFF	TGCGCCAGCAGCTTGGAGGTTTTGCCAGGCCCGAACACTGAAGCTTTCTTT
.	.	TRBV5-6	TRBJ2-7	CASRARGGWSYEQYF	TGTGCCAGCAGGGCCAGGGGAGGGTGGTCCTACGAGCAGTACTTC
.	.	TRBV7-6	TRBJ1-5	CASSLGSASNQPQHF	TGTGCCAGCAGCCTAGGGAGTGCCAGCAATCAGCCCCAGCATTTT
.	.	TRBV19	TRBJ1-5	CATSLGGPQPQHF	TGTGCCACCTCCCTGGGGGGGCCTCAGCCCCAGCATTTT
.	.	TRBV19	TRBJ1-5	CASSVSGRSGNQPQHF	TGTGCCAGTAGTGTTTCAGGGCGGTCGGGCAATCAGCCCCAGCATTTT
.	TRBD1	TRBV7-2	TRBJ1-6	CASSLEGGSTSPLHF	TGTGCCAGCAGCTTAGAAGGGGGCTCGACTTCACCCCTCCACTTT
.	.	TRBV9	TRBJ2-5	CASSVQGNFGEQYF	TGTGCCAGCAGCGTACAGGGTAATTTCGGAGAGCAGTACTTC
.	TRBD1	TRBV5-8	TRBJ1-1	CASLTGQGGTEAFF	TGTGCCAGCCTCACAGGGCAGGGGGGGACTGAAGCTTTCTTT
.	TRBD1	TRBV7-2	TRBJ2-3	CASSLRGQGRDTQYF	TGTGCCAGCAGCCTACGGGGACAGGGTAGAGATACGCAGTATTTT
.	.	TRBV9	TRBJ2-2	CASRQDPDTGELFF	TGTGCCAGCAGGCAAGATCCGGACACCGGGGAGCTGTTTTTT
.	TRBD2	TRBV6-5	TRBJ2-1	CASTGGTGTYNEQFF	TGTGCCAGCACCGGGGGGACGGGGACCTACAATGAGCAGTTCTTC
once	.	TRBV19	TRBJ2-7	CASSIGRLSYEQYF	TGTGCCAGTAGTATAGGTCGGTTGTCCTACGAGCAGTACTTC
.	TRBD1	TRBV28	TRBJ2-7	CASSFTGGKYEQYF	TGTGCCAGCAGTTTCACAGGGGGGAAGTACGAGCAGTACTTC
.	.	TRBV7-2	TRBJ1-6	CASSLVWNSPLHF	TGTGCCAGCAGCTTAGTGTGGAATTCACCCCTCCACTTT
.	.	TRBV5-1	TRBJ2-5	CASSPGDNQETQYF	TGCGCCAGCAGCCCGGGGGACAACCAAGAGACCCAGTACTTC
few	TRBD2	TRBV11-3	TRBJ2-7	CASSSDPTSSHEQYF	TGTGCCAGCAGCTCCGATCCGACTAGCAGCCACGAGCAGTACTTC
once	.	TRBV10-3	TRBJ2-3	CAIMSGSADTQYF	TGTGCCATCATGAGCGGTTCGGCAGATACGCAGTATTTT
.	.	TRBV5-8	TRBJ1-2	CASSRETGGYTF	TGTGCCAGCAGCCGGGAGACAGGCGGCTACACCTTC
.	TRBD1	TRBV7-2	TRBJ1-2	CASSQARQGDYYGYTF	TGTGCCAGCAGCCAAGCCCGACAGGGGGACTATTATGGCTACACCTTC
.	TRBD1	TRBV5-1	TRBJ1-1	CASSQGQGANTEAFF	TGCGCCAGCAGTCAGGGACAGGGGGCGAACACTGAAGCTTTCTTT
.	.	TRBV15	TRBJ1-5	CATSPRAGENQPQHF	TGTGCCACCAGCCCCCGGGCGGGGGAGAATCAGCCCCAGCATTTT
.	.	TRBV5-1	TRBJ1-1	CASSLGRTEAFF	TGTGCCAGCAGCTTGGGCCGCACTGAAGCTTTCTTT